These 3 T cell receptor beta chains originate from one sample sequenced in a study of shared clonotypes between healthy human individuals. Libraries were prepared by immunoSEQ multiplex PCR; TCRdb keeps only in-frame clonotypes and omits some of them. The data hold about 1.4 million clones, with roughly 96% observed a single time. Sequencing was carried out using naive CD4+ T cells sorted from blood. The sample's subset: CD45RA+ positively selected. These receptor sequences come from a man aged 25 to 40 in good health.

The chain links TRBV11-2 to TRBJ2-3; 8 nucleotides match TRBD2. Germline CDR1 reads SGHAT; CDR2 reads FQNNGV. After removal of 7 bases from V and 5 bases from J, the junction contained 11 bases not matched to a gene. CDR3 length: 15 residues. The CDR3 loop is CASIDLAGLGDTQYF. The CDR3, as DNA: TGTGCCAGCATCGATTTAGCGGGGCTGGGAGATACGCAGTATTTT.

The chain employs TRBV10-3 and TRBJ1-1; 7 bases fit TRBD1. Losses at the gene ends were 10 bases for V and 4 bases for J; bases not matched to a gene: 3. Germline V lookup: CDR1 ENHRY, CDR2 SYGVKD. This CDR3 region has 11 residues. The CDR3 sequence is CATGGSTEAFF. CDR3 nucleotides: TGTGCCACAGGGGGAAGCACTGAAGCTTTCTTT.

Remarks on this clone: Other DNA sequences in this specimen translate into the identical CDR3. This chain joins TRBV28 and TRBJ1-2; D unclear. The CDR3 has 13 residues. Trimming took off 4 bases at V and 2 bases at J, with 8 bases between the two ends. Germline V lookup: CDR1 MDHEN, CDR2 SYDVKM. CDR3 residues: CASSSGQNYGYTF. The CDR3 coding sequence is TGTGCCAGCAGTTCGGGCCAGAACTATGGCTACACCTTC.